What follows is one T cell receptor (beta chain) and its context. Its antigen remains unidentified. The data were taken from a study of metastatic and nonmetastatic thyroid tumors. About the study: Samples came from malignant and benign thyroid patients, and repertoires were compared across blood and tumor or nodule tissue. Study-wide results and limits: Reported TCR beta diversity, measured in blood and tumor, was significantly higher for malignant thyroid tumors than for benign nodules.

The CDR3 extends over 15 amino acids. The germline CDR1 and CDR2 sequences are SGHRS and YFSETQ. Trimming took 3 bases from V and 6 from J, leaving 16 bases between them. Before thyroid surgery, none of the patients had received any treatment. Authors' methods: A distant-metastasis classifier for papillary thyroid cancer was built using CDR3 differences across clinicopathological groups. TCRdb reanalyzed the PCR reads via MiXCR. TCRdb's processing, not the authors' own work, is the source of the V and J calls. The sample lists 30,000 to 40,000 clones, under 25% occurring once. V usage is TRBV5-1 and J usage is TRBJ2-1, with D perhaps matching TRBD1 (6 bases). The sample taken for sequencing was tumor tissue. This clonotype originated in a male donor with papillary thyroid cancer or a benign thyroid nodule (not recorded which). Some clones in this sample may be carry-over from other donors' samples. The CDR3 DNA follows: TGCGCCAGCAGCTCAGGTGGACAGCTAAGCAATGAGCAGTTCTTC. This gives the protein CASSSGGQLSNEQFF.